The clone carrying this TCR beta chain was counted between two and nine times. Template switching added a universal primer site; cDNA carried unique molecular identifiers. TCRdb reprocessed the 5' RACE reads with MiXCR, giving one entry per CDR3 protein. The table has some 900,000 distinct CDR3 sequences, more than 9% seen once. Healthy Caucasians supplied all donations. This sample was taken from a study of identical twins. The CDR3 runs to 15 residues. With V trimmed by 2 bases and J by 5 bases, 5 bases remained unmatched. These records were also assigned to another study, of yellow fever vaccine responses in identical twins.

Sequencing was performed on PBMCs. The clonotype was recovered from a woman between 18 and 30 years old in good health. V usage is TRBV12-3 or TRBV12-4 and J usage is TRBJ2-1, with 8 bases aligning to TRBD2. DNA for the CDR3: TGTGCCAGCAGTTTACAAGCGGGGGCCAACAATGAGCAGTTCTTC. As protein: CASSLQAGANNEQFF.